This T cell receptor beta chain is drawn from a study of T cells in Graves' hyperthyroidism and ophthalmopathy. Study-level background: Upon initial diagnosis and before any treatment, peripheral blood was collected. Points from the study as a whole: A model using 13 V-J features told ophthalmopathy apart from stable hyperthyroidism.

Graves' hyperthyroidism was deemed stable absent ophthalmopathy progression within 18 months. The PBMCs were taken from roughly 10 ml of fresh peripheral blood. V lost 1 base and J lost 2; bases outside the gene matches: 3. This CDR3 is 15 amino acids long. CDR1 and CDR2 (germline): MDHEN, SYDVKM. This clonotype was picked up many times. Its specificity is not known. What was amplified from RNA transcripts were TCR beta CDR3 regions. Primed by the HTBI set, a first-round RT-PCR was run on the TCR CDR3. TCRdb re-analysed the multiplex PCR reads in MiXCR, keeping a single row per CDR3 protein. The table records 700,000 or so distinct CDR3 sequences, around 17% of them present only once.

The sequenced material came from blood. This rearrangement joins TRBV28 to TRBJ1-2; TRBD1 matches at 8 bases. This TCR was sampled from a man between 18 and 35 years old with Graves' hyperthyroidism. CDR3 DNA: TGTGCCAGCAGTTTATATCAGGGGGCAAACTATGGCTACACCTTC. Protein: CASSLYQGANYGYTF.